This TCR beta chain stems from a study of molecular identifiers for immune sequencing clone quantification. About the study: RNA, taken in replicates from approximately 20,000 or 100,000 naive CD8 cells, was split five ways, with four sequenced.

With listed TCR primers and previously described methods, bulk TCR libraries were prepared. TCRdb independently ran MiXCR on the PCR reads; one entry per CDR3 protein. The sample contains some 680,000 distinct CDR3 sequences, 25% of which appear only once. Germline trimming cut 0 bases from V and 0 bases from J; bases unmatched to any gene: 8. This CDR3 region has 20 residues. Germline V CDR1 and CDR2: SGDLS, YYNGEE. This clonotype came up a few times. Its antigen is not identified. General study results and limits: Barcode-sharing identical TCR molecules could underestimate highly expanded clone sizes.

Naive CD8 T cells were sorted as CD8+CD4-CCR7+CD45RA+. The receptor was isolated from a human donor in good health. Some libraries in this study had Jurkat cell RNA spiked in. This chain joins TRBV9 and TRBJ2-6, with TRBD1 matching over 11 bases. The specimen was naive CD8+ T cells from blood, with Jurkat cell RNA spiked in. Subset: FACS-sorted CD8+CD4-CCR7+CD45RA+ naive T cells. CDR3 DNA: TGTGCCAGCAGCGTAGCGGACAGGACAGGGGGCTACTCTGGGGCCAACGTCCTGACTTTC. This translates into CASSVADRTGGYSGANVLTF.